Sequencing of this TCR beta chain was carried out in a study of cytomegalovirus exposure and HLA in healthy donors. Study context: It was reported in a later analysis that the same platform had been used for the 120 or so validation repertoires as for the 666 first-cohort repertoires. Study observations and caveats: Overall, roughly 160 TCR beta chains were annotated as cytomegalovirus-associated. Published work reported that the classifier diagnosed cytomegalovirus status with high specificity and sensitivity. According to a subsequent analysis, TCR clusters identified in the first cohort showed a tendency to co-occur across the roughly 120 validation repertoires.

With respect to this clone: As yet, its antigen is unknown.

J was trimmed by 7 bases and V by 7 bases; bases with no gene match: 9. Looked up from germline, CDR1 is SGHNT and CDR2 is YYREEE (reference sequence). The CDR3 extends over 14 amino acids. Produced via immunoSEQ multiplex PCR; TCRdb's table is partial and in-frame only. The sample contains about 110,000 clones, approximately 90% of which appear only once. Sequenced sample: PBMCs. The TCR was taken from a woman younger than 30 in good health and CMV-seronegative. The genes are TRBV5-4 and TRBJ2-1; the match to TRBD1 covers 9 bases. CDR3 region: CASCRRDRDNEQFF. Written as DNA, the CDR3 is TGTGCCAGCTGCCGCCGGGACAGGGATAATGAGCAGTTCTTC.